Each of the 3 T cell receptor beta chains below was sequenced from the same sample in a study of regulatory T cells in long-lasting Graves disease. With iRepertoire HTBI primers and Arm-PCR of CDR3 regions, TCR beta libraries were built. TCRdb itself ran the multiplex PCR reads through MiXCR, one entry per CDR3 protein. The table lists 400,000 to 500,000 distinct CDR3 sequences, 14% of them singletons. Noted time point: newly diagnosed GD, antithyroid drugs for less than 3 months. With RNA extracted from PBMCs as input, the TCR library was made. These records were also assigned to another study, of T cells in Graves' hyperthyroidism and ophthalmopathy.

The source was peripheral blood mononuclear cells (PBMCs), collected at new diagnosis, from a patient treated with antithyroid drugs. Receptors were obtained from a woman aged 50 to 60 with Graves disease.

This clonotype was observed many times. V and J are TRBV6-5 and TRBJ2-5; D is possibly TRBD1 or TRBD2 (5 bases each). This CDR3 is built from 17 residues. The germline gives CDR1 MNHEY, CDR2 SVGAGI. V lost 0 bases, J lost 0 bases, and 14 bases lay in between. The CDR3 nucleotides read TGTGCCAGCAGTTACTCGGATCCTGGGGGTAACCAAGAGACCCAGTACTTC. It specifies CASSYSDPGGNQETQYF.

This clonotype showed up just a few times. V gene TRBV19 combines with J gene TRBJ1-5; D is unresolved. Trimming pared 3 bases from V and 4 bases from J, leaving 10 bases between. CDR3 length: 14 residues. CDR1 and CDR2 from the germline V gene are LNHDA and SQIVND (reference sequence). CDR3 in amino acids: CASSIGRLNQPQHF. CDR3 sequence (DNA): TGTGCCAGTAGTATTGGGCGTTTGAATCAGCCCCAGCATTTT.

This clonotype was counted many times. The chain uses TRBV30 and TRBJ1-6, with D hard to call. The CDR3 totals 13 residues. V shed 5 bases and J shed 6 bases, with 11 bases lying between them. Germline-derived CDR1 and CDR2 are GTSNPN and SVGIG (reference sequence). The CDR3 DNA sequence: TGTGCCTGGGGATCTCGCATTAATTCACCCCTCCACTTT. Translation: CAWGSRINSPLHF.